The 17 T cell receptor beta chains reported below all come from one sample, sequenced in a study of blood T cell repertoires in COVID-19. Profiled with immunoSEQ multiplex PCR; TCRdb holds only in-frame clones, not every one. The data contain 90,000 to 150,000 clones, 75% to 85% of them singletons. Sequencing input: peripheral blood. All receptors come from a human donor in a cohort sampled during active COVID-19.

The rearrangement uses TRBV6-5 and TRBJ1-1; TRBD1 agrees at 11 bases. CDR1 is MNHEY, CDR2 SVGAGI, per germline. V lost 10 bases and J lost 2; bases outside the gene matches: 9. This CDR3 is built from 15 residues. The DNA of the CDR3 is TGTGCCACCTGGACAGGGGGCGGTCTTAACACTGAAGCTTTCTTT. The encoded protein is CATWTGGGLNTEAFF.

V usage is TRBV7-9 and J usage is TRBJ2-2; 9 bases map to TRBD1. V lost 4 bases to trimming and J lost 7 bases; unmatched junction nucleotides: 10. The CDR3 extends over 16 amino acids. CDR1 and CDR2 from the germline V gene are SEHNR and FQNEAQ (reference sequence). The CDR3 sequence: CASSWDTGGAGGELFF. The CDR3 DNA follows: TGTGCCAGCAGCTGGGACACAGGGGGCGCTGGCGGGGAGCTGTTTTTT.

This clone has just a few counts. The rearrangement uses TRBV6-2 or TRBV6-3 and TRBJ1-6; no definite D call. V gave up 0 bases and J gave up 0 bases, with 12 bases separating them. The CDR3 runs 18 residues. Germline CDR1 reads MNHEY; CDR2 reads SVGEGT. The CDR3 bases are TGTGCCAGCAGTTACTCCCCGGACTTGAGCTCCTATAATTCACCCCTCCACTTT. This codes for CASSYSPDLSSYNSPLHF.

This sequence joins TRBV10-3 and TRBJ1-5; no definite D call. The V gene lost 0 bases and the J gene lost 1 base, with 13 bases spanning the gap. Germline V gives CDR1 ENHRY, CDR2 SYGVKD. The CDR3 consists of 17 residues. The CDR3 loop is CAISESRGKVSNQPQHF. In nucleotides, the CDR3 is TGTGCCATCAGTGAGTCGAGAGGGAAGGTAAGCAATCAGCCCCAGCATTTT.

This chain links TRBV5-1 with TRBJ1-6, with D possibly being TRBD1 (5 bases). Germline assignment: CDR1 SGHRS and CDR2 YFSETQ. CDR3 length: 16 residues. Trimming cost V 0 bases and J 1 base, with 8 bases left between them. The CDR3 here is CASSLAGGSYNSPLHF. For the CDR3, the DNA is TGCGCCAGCAGCTTGGCCGGGGGGTCCTATAATTCACCCCTCCACTTT.

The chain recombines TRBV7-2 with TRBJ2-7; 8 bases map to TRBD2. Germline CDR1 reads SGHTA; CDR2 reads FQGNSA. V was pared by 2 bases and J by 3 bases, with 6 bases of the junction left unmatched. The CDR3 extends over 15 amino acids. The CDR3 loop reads CASSLSRGGVYEQYF. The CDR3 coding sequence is TGTGCCAGCAGCTTATCCCGGGGGGGAGTCTACGAGCAGTACTTC. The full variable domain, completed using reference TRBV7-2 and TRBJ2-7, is GAGVSQSPSNKVTEKGKDVELRCDPISGHTALYWYRQSLGQGLEFLIYFQGNSAPDKSGLPSDRFSAERTGGSVSTLTIQRTQQEDSAVYLCASSLSRGGVYEQYFGPGTRLTVT.

CDR3 residues: CASSLNLAGAQETQYF. The CDR3 region has the DNA TGTGCCAGCAGCTTAAACCTAGCGGGGGCACAAGAGACCCAGTACTTC. The rearrangement links TRBV7-2 to TRBJ2-5, with 10 positions matching TRBD2. The CDR3 has 16 amino acids. Germline V lookup: CDR1 SGHTA, CDR2 FQGNSA. The V gene end was trimmed by 2 bases and the J gene end by 2 bases; junction bases not matched to a gene: 5.

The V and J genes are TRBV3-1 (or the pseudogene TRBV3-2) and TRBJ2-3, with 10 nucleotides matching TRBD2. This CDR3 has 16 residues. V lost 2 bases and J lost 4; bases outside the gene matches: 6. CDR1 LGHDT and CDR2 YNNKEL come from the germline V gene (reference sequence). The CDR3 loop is CASSQQSGGASDTQYF. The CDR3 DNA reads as TGTGCCAGCAGCCAACAAAGCGGGGGGGCCTCAGATACGCAGTATTTT.

As DNA, the CDR3 is TGCGCCAGCAGCCAAGCATTTGGGACTTCCTACGAGCAGTACTTC. Amino acids: CASSQAFGTSYEQYF. This sequence joins TRBV4-1 and TRBJ2-7; tentatively, D is TRBD2 (6 bases). From germline, CDR1 is MGHRA and CDR2 YSYEKL. The CDR3 contains 15 residues. V gave up 1 base and J gave up 1 base, with 11 bases separating them.

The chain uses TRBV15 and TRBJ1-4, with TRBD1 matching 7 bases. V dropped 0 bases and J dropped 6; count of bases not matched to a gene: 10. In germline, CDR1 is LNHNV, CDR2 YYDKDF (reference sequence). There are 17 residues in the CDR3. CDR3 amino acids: CATSREGAGGTYEKLFF. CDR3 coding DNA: TGTGCCACCAGCAGAGAGGGGGCAGGGGGGACGTATGAAAAACTGTTTTTT. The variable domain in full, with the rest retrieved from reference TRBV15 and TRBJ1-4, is DAMVIQNPRYQVTQFGKPVTLSCSQTLNHNVMYWYQQKSSQAPKLLFHYYDKDFNNEADTPDNFQSRRPNTSFCFLDIRSPGLGDTAMYLCATSREGAGGTYEKLFFGSGTQLSVL.

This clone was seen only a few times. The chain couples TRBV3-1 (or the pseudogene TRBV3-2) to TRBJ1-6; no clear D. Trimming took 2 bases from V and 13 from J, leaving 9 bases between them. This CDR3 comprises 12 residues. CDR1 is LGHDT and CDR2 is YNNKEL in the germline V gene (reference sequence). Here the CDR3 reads CASSQQWAPLHF. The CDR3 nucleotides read TGTGCCAGCAGCCAACAATGGGCGCCCCTCCACTTT.

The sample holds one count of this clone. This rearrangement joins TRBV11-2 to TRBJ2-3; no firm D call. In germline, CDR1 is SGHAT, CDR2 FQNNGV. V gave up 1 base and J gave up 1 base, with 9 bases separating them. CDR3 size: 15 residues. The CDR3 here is CASSLAVLGTDTQYF. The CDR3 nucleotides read TGTGCCAGCAGCTTAGCGGTCCTTGGCACAGATACGCAGTATTTT.

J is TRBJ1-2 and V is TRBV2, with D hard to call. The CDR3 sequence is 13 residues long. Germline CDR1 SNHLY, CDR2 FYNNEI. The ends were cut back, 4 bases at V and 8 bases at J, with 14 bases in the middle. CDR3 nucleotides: TGTGCCAGCAGTGGATTCTCGCAGATCGGCTACACCTTC. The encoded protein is CASSGFSQIGYTF.

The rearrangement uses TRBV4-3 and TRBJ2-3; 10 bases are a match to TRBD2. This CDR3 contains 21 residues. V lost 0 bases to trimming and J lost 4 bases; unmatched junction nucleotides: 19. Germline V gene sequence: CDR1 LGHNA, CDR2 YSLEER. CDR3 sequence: CASSQDRIAGGLIPSPDTQYF. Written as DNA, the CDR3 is TGCGCCAGCAGCCAAGACCGGATAGCGGGGGGCCTAATCCCAAGCCCAGATACGCAGTATTTT.

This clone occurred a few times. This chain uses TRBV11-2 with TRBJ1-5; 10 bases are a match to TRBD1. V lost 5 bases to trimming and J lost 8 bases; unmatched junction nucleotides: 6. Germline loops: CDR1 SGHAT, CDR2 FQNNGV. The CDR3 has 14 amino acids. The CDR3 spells CASSRGQGLEPQHF. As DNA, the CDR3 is TGTGCCAGCAGCAGGGGACAGGGGCTTGAGCCCCAGCATTTT.

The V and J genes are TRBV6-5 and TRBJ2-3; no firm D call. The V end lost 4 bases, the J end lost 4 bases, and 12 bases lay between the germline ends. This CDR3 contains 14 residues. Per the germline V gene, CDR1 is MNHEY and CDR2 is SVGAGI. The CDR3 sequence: CASSSHPSADTQYF. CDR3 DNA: TGTGCCAGCAGTTCCCATCCATCAGCAGATACGCAGTATTTT.

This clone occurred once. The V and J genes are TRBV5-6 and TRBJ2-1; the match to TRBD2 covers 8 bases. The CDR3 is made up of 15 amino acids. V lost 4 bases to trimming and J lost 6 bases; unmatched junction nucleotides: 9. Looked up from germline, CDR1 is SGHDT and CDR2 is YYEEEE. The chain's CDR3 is CASSDPGGPFNEQFF. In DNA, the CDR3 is TGTGCCAGCAGCGACCCGGGGGGGCCCTTCAATGAGCAGTTCTTC.